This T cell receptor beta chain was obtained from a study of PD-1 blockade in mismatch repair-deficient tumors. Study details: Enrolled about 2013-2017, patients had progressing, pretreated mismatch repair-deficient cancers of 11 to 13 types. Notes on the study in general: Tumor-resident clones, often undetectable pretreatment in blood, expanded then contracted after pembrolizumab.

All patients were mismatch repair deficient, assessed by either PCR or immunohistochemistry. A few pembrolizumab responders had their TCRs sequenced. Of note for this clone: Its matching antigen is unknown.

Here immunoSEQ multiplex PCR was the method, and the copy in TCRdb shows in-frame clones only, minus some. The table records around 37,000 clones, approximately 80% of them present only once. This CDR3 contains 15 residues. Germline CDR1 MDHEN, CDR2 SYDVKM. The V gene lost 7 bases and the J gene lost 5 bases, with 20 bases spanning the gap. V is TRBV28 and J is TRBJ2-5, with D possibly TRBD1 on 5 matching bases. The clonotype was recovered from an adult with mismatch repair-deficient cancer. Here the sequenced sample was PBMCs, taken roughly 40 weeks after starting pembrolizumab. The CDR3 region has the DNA TGTGCCAGCACACGCGGTCCAGGGCGAGTGGAGACCCAGTACTTC. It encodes CASTRGPGRVETQYF.